This TCR beta chain was retrieved from a study of blood T cells in healthy people across ages. Total RNA extraction produced at least 5.5 micrograms (per sample) for the study. Whole-study findings and limits: Unknown donor CMV status possibly confounded expanded clonotype changes.

With a J-beta primer mix and a sample-barcoded 5' primer, a second PCR ran about 7 to 12 cycles. TCRdb passed the 5' RACE reads through MiXCR, listing each CDR3 protein once. Among around 1.5 million distinct CDR3 sequences listed, almost 35% were seen once. For this clonotype: What it recognizes is unknown.

The CDR3 runs 20 residues. V shed 4 bases and J shed 3 bases, with 28 bases lying between them. Germline V gene sequence: CDR1 SGHAT, CDR2 FQNNGV. The TCR comes from a woman in her twenties or thirties in good health. The source material was blood. V is TRBV11-2 and J is TRBJ2-1; D might be TRBD1 (6 bases). This chain's CDR3 is CASSSNSPQDSRTNYNEQFF. CDR3 sequence (DNA): TGTGCCAGCAGCTCTAATTCCCCCCAGGACAGCAGAACCAACTACAATGAGCAGTTCTTC.